This T cell receptor (beta chain) was recovered during a study of T-cell reconstitution after alpha-beta-depleted transplantation in children. The CDR3 is 22 residues long. Trimming at V came to 1 base and at J to 1 base, leaving 22 bases not matched to a gene. Germline V gene data show CDR1 as MGHRA and CDR2 as YSYEKL. Ten or more counts support this clonotype. During its preparation, the TCRbeta library received unique molecular identifiers. TCRdb processed the PCR reads anew with MiXCR; each CDR3 protein has one entry. The data show 240,000 or so distinct CDR3 sequences, approximately 12% seen once.

The chain combines TRBV4-1 with TRBJ2-7, with 10 bases identical to TRBD1. The clonotype originates from a human donor who donated a stem cell graft to a child with acute lymphoblastic leukemia. Material: PBMCs from the stem cell graft donor, obtained from the stem cell graft. CDR3 sequence: CASSQVWDRDRGKLGRSYEQYF. Here the CDR3 DNA reads TGCGCCAGCAGCCAAGTATGGGATAGGGACAGGGGTAAATTGGGAAGGTCCTACGAGCAGTACTTC.